This TCR beta chain came from a study of molecular identifiers for immune sequencing clone quantification. Study-wide context: Five aliquots were made in replicates from the RNA of approximately 20,000 or 98,000 naive CD8 cells, and four were sequenced.

This clonotype was recorded only once. TCRdb re-called the PCR reads through MiXCR, storing one row per CDR3 protein. The table shows 460,000 or so distinct CDR3 sequences, with 25% occurring only once. The sample was naive CD8+ T cells from blood, with Jurkat cell RNA spiked in. Specified subset: FACS-sorted CD8+CD4-CCR7+CD45RA+ naive T cells. The receptor's source is a human donor in good health. Some libraries in this study had Jurkat cell RNA spiked in.

The CDR3 region is CASSPGGEGEAKNIQYF. As DNA, the CDR3 is TGTGCCAGCAGCCCGGGGGGGGAGGGTGAGGCCAAAAACATTCAGTACTTC. The chain joins TRBV7-9 to TRBJ2-4; 8 bases map to TRBD2. V gave up 5 bases and J gave up 1 base; unmatched junction bases: 10. The CDR3 sequence is 17 residues long. The germline CDR1 and CDR2 sequences are SEHNR and FQNEAQ (reference sequence). Based on the CDR3 plus reference TRBV7-9 and TRBJ2-4, the full variable domain is DTGVSQNPRHKITKRGQNVTFRCDPISEHNRLYWYRQTLGQGPEFLTYFQNEAQLEKSRLLSDRFSAERPKGSFSTLEIQRTEQGDSAMYLCASSPGGEGEAKNIQYFGAGTRLSVL.